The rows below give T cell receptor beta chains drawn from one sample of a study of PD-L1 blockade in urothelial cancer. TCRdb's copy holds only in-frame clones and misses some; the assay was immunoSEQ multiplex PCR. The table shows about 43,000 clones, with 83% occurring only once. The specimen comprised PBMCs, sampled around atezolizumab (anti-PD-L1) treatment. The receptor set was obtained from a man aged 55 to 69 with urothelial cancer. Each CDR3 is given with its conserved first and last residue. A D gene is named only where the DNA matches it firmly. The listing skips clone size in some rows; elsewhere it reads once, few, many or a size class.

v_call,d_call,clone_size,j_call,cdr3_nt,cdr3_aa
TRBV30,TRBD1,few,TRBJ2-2,TGTGCCTGGTCCTATGGGACAGAAAACACCGGGGAGCTGTTTTTT,CAWSYGTENTGELFF
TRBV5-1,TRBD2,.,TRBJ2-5,TGCGCCAGCAGCCTGGCAGGACTTAGCGGGAGTCAAGAGACCCAGTACTTC,CASSLAGLSGSQETQYF
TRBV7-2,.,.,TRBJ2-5,TGTGCCAGCAGCTTAGGCAGGGGATTGGGTGGGAAGACCCAGTACTTC,CASSLGRGLGGKTQYF
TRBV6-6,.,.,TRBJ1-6,TGTGCCAGCAGCCCACATCGAAATTCACCCCTCCACTTT,CASSPHRNSPLHF
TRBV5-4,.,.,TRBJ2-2,TGTGCCAGCAGCCCCCGCGCCGGGGAGCTGTTTTTT,CASSPRAGELFF
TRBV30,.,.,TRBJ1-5,TGTGCCTGGAGTTGGAACACGGAGGGGCCCCAGCATTTT,CAWSWNTEGPQHF
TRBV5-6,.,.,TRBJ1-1,TGTGCCAGCAGCCGCAGGGGCCGCACTGAAGCTTTCTTT,CASSRRGRTEAFF
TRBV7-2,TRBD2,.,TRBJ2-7,TGTGCCAGCAGAGGGACTATAACCTACGAGCAGTACTTC,CASRGTITYEQYF
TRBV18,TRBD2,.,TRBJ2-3,TGTGCCAGCTCACCGAATCGGCGGGGGGAAGATACGCAGTATTTT,CASSPNRRGEDTQYF
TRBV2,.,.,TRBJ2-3,TGTGCCAGCAGTGCGGGGGGCATGGCCGATACGCAGTATTTT,CASSAGGMADTQYF
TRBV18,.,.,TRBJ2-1,TGTGCCAGCTCACCACCGGTAGCGATTGTTGAGCAGTTCTTC,CASSPPVAIVEQFF
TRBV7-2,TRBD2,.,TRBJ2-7,TGTGCCAGCGCTTCCCGGGCGGGGGGGCCTTACGAGCAGTACTTC,CASASRAGGPYEQYF
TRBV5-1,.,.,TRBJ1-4,TGCGCCAGCAGCTTGGCCGGGACTGATAGTGAAAAACTGTTTTTT,CASSLAGTDSEKLFF
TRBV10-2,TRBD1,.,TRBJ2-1,TGCGCCAGCAGAGCAGGGGGCGCTTACAATGAGCAGTTCTTC,CASRAGGAYNEQFF
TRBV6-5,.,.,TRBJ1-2,TGTGCCAGCAGTCACGGGGGGGACTATGGCTACACCTTC,CASSHGGDYGYTF
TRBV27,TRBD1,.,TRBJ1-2,TGTGCCAGCAGTTTATCCGGACAGGGGGCGGATGGCTACACCTTC,CASSLSGQGADGYTF
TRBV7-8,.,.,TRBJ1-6,TGTGCCAGCAGAAACCCCGGACGAAGCCGGGATTCGCCCCTCCACTTT,CASRNPGRSRDSPLHF
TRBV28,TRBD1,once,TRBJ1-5,TGTGCCAGCAGTCGGACAGGGGGCAGGCAGCCCCAGCATTTT,CASSRTGGRQPQHF
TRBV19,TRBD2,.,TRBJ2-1,TGTGCCAGTAGTACCCGGGGGGGCAAATTCATTAATGAGCAGTTCTTC,CASSTRGGKFINEQFF
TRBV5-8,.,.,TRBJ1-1,TGTGCCAGCACCGTGGCCATGAACACTGAAGCTTTCTTT,CASTVAMNTEAFF
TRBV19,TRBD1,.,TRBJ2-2,TGTGCCAGTAGGGGTCCAAACAGGGGTAACACCGGGGAGCTGTTTTTT,CASRGPNRGNTGELFF
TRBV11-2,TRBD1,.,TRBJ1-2,TGTGCCAGCAGCTTCACAGGGGCCTATGGCTACACCTTC,CASSFTGAYGYTF
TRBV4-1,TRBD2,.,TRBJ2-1,TGCGCCAGCAGCGGCAGACGGACTAGTCGGATGAATGAGCAGTTCTTC,CASSGRRTSRMNEQFF
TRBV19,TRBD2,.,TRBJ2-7,TGTGCCAGTAGTAGAGGGACTAGCGACGAGCAGTACTTC,CASSRGTSDEQYF
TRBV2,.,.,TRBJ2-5,TGTGCCAGCAGTGCCCCGGGAGAGGAAATAGGGACCCAGTACTTC,CASSAPGEEIGTQYF
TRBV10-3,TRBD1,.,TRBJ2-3,TGTGCCATCAGTGGGGGGACAGCGGACACAGATACGCAGTATTTT,CAISGGTADTDTQYF
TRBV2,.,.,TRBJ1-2,TGTGCCAGCACGGGTTCCGTGAGCTACACCTTC,CASTGSVSYTF
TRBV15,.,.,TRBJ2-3,TGTGCCACCAGCCCGGGTTCGGTAGGGCAGGAGGAAACAGATACGCAGTATTTT,CATSPGSVGQEETDTQYF
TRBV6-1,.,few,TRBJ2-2,TGTGCCAGCAGTCGGGACTTACTGAACACCGGGGAGCTGTTTTTT,CASSRDLLNTGELFF